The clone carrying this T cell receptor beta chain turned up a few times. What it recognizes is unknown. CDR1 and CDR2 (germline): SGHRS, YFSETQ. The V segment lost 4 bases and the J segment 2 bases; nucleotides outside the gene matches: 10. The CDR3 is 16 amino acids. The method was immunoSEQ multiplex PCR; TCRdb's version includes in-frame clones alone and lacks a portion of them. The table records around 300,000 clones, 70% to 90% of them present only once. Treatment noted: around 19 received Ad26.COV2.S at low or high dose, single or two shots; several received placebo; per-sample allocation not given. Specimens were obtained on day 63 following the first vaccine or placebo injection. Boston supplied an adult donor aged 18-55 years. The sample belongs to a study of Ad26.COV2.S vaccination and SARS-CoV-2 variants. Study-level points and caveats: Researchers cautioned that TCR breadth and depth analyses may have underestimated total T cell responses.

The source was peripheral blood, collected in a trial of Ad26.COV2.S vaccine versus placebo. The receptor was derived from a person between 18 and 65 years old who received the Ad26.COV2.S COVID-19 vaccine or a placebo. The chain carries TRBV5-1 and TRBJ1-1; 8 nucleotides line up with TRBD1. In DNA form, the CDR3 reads TGCGCCAGCAGCCACAGACAGGGGAGGATAAACACTGAAGCTTTCTTT. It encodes CASSHRQGRINTEAFF.